This T cell receptor beta chain is from a study of T cell clusters in autoimmune cytopenias. Findings and limits, study-wide: The T cell clusters were defined only in silico, without experimental functional validation. Clustering suggested that physiological T cell clusters were missing in primary autoimmune cytopenia patients.

Each sample's input was roughly 250 ng genomic DNA, 40,000 or so genome equivalents. TRB was amplified by touch-down multiplex PCR, primer pools A and B combined. TCRdb re-analyzed the multiplex PCR reads; it lists each CDR3 protein once, without DNA. The sample table sets out roughly 220 distinct CDR3 sequences. This CDR3 is built from 15 residues. Germline CDR1 MGHRA, CDR2 YSYEKL. Points on this clonotype: Its antigen remains unidentified.

J is TRBJ2-1 and V is TRBV4-1; checking the TCRdb D call of TRBD1 is not possible without DNA. The sequence was collected from a human donor with an autoimmune cytopenia or autoimmune hepatitis (not recorded which). Sample: peripheral blood. CDR3 in amino acids: CASSQRDRGVNEQFF.